Shown below are 31 T cell receptor beta chains from a single sample sequenced in a study of cytomegalovirus exposure and HLA in healthy donors. The study ran its PCR with 60 Vbeta and 13 Jbeta primers. Here immunoSEQ multiplex PCR was the method, and the copy in TCRdb shows in-frame clones only, minus some. The table lists tens of thousands of clones, approximately 78% of them singletons. Sample: PBMCs. The receptor set was obtained from a woman aged 25 to 39 in good health and CMV-seronegative.

The V gene is TRBV30, the J gene TRBJ1-6; tentative D call: TRBD1 (6 bases). The CDR3 is 12 amino acids. The germline V and J ends were trimmed by 0 bases and 14 bases, with 11 bases remaining between them. CDR1 is GTSNPN, CDR2 SVGIG, per germline (reference sequence). The CDR3 loop is CAWSVGGEALHF. The DNA for the CDR3 is TGTGCCTGGAGTGTAGGGGGTGAGGCCCTCCACTTT.

At least ten counts were recorded for this clone. The chain uses TRBV6-5 and TRBJ2-3; 8 bases map to TRBD2. Germline CDR1 is MNHEY and CDR2 is SVGAGI. J was trimmed by 4 bases and V by 4 bases; bases with no gene match: 7. This CDR3 is built from 15 residues. CDR3 loop: CASSSRGLEADTQYF. The CDR3 nucleotides read TGTGCCAGCAGTTCCCGGGGACTAGAAGCAGATACGCAGTATTTT.

The gene calls are TRBV30 and TRBJ1-1, with TRBD1 matching over 11 bases. V was clipped by 6 bases and J by 4 bases; unmatched bases: 10. The CDR3 has 15 residues. Germline V gene data show CDR1 as GTSNPN and CDR2 as SVGIG (reference sequence). CDR3 region: CACKVIGTGGTEAFF. The CDR3 DNA sequence: TGTGCCTGTAAAGTAATAGGGACAGGGGGCACTGAAGCTTTCTTT.

The chain combines TRBV28 with TRBJ1-5, with D perhaps matching TRBD1 (5 bases). This CDR3 is 14 amino acids long. From germline, CDR1 is MDHEN and CDR2 SYDVKM. Trimming removed 7 bases from V and 1 base from J, with 11 bases in between. CDR3 loop: CASNAGMSNQPQHF. For the CDR3, the DNA is TGTGCCAGCAATGCAGGGATGAGCAATCAGCCCCAGCATTTT. The variable domain in full, completed from reference TRBV28 and TRBJ1-5, reads DVKVTQSSRYLVKRTGEKVFLECVQDMDHENMFWYRQDPGLGLRLIYFSYDVKMKEKGDIPEGYSVSREKKERFSLILESASTNQTSMYLCASNAGMSNQPQHFGDGTRLSIL.

This clone was picked up one time. The chain combines TRBV2 with TRBJ1-5; a weak D match, TRBD1 (6 bases). Germline values: CDR1 SNHLY, CDR2 FYNNEI. CDR3 length: 13 residues. V gave up 4 bases and J gave up 6 bases, with 10 bases separating them. CDR3 DNA: TGTGCCAGCAGTGTGGGGGCCCTTCAGCCCCAGCATTTT. This codes for CASSVGALQPQHF.

V is TRBV6-5 and J is TRBJ1-5; possible D gene TRBD1, 5 bases. CDR1 is MNHEY and CDR2 is SVGAGI in the germline V gene. With 5 bases removed from V and 7 bases from J, the gap between germline ends came to 18 bases. This CDR3 has 15 residues. CDR3 DNA: TGTGCCAGCAGTCGCAAAGGGGACGGGGGGCAGCCCCAGCATTTT. Protein product: CASSRKGDGGQPQHF.

This clone was recorded a few times. The genes are TRBV6-1 and TRBJ2-7; 8 nucleotides agree with TRBD2. The CDR3 totals 14 residues. V shed 9 bases and J 2 bases; nucleotides not matched to a gene: 9. Germline V gene sequence: CDR1 MNHNS, CDR2 SASEGT. Written as DNA, the CDR3 is TGTGCCAGTCGAATCGGGAGGGGGGCCTACGAGCAGTACTTC. Residues: CASRIGRGAYEQYF.

V usage is TRBV6-5 and J usage is TRBJ1-6; D remains unclear. CDR1 is MNHEY, CDR2 SVGAGI, per germline. Trimming removed 8 bases at V and 1 base at J, with 9 bases between. This CDR3 has 14 residues. This CDR3 reads CASSRLSYNSPLHF. The CDR3, as DNA: TGTGCCAGCTCGCGGTTGTCCTATAATTCACCCCTCCACTTT.

This clone appeared a single time. A read error may account for a junction end that differs from germline. The chain uses TRBV27 and TRBJ1-6; 7 nucleotides line up with TRBD1. CDR1 and CDR2 (germline): MNHEY, SMNVEV (reference sequence). The length of the CDR3 is 14 residues. As DNA, the CDR3 is TGTGCCAGCAGTGTGCAGGGGGATAAGTCACCCCTCCACTTT. Translating it yields CASSVQGDKSPLHF.

The rearrangement joins TRBV5-4 to TRBJ1-1; unclear D gene. V shed 1 base and J shed 0 bases, with 7 bases lying between them. There are 14 residues in the CDR3. Germline CDR1 and CDR2: SGHNT and YYREEE (reference sequence). The CDR3 sequence: CASSLNRLNTEAFF. The CDR3, as DNA: TGTGCCAGCAGCTTGAACAGATTGAACACTGAAGCTTTCTTT.

The rearrangement uses TRBV5-4 and TRBJ1-1, with D unclear. This CDR3 contains 14 residues. Trimming took 4 bases from V and 3 from J, leaving 13 bases between them. Looked up from germline, CDR1 is SGHNT and CDR2 is YYREEE (reference sequence). CDR3 DNA sequence: TGTGCCAGCAGCCGTATGACTGTCGACACTGAAGCTTTCTTT. Its translation: CASSRMTVDTEAFF.

This clone was detected only a few times. The chain has TRBV4-1 and TRBJ1-6; D may be TRBD1 (6 bases). The V gene lost 0 bases and the J gene lost 4 bases, with 10 bases spanning the gap. The CDR3 has 16 amino acids. Per germline, CDR1 MGHRA and CDR2 YSYEKL. The chain's CDR3 is CASSQEGAEYNSPLHF. In nucleotides, the CDR3 is TGCGCCAGCAGCCAAGAGGGGGCGGAGTATAATTCACCCCTCCACTTT.

The V gene is TRBV7-9, the J gene TRBJ1-1, with 8 positions matching TRBD1. The CDR3 totals 16 residues. V lost 1 base to trimming and J lost 2 bases; unmatched junction nucleotides: 6. CDR1 is SEHNR and CDR2 is FQNEAQ in the germline V gene (reference sequence). The CDR3 sequence is CASSLGTGLLNTEAFF. The CDR3 bases are TGTGCCAGCAGCTTAGGGACAGGGCTTCTTAACACTGAAGCTTTCTTT.

The table lists this clone with a few counts. This sequence joins TRBV19 and TRBJ2-1, with 7 bases aligning to TRBD2. Germline trimming cut 3 bases from V and 7 bases from J; bases unmatched to any gene: 6. Germline V gives CDR1 LNHDA, CDR2 SQIVND (reference sequence). The CDR3 runs 14 residues. The DNA for the CDR3 is TGTGCCAGTAGTATCGGACTAGAAGTAAATGAGCAGTTCTTC. Protein sequence: CASSIGLEVNEQFF. Drawing the rest from reference TRBV19 and TRBJ2-1, the complete variable domain is DGGITQSPKYLFRKEGQNVTLSCEQNLNHDAMYWYRQDPGQGLRLIYYSQIVNDFQKGDIAEGYSVSREKKESFPLTVTSAQKNPTAFYLCASSIGLEVNEQFFGPGTRLTVL.

This clone came up once. The chain joins TRBV19 to TRBJ1-2; D is ambiguous. With 3 bases removed from V and 2 bases from J, the gap between germline ends came to 10 bases. The CDR3 is 14 amino acids. From germline, CDR1 is LNHDA and CDR2 SQIVND (reference sequence). Here the CDR3 reads CASSMPGLNYGYTF. CDR3 nucleotide sequence: TGTGCCAGTAGTATGCCCGGTCTGAACTATGGCTACACCTTC. Filled out from reference TRBV19 and TRBJ1-2, the complete variable domain reads DGGITQSPKYLFRKEGQNVTLSCEQNLNHDAMYWYRQDPGQGLRLIYYSQIVNDFQKGDIAEGYSVSREKKESFPLTVTSAQKNPTAFYLCASSMPGLNYGYTFGSGTRLTVV.

V usage is TRBV5-1 and J usage is TRBJ1-1; D remains unclear. Between the trimmed V and J ends, which lost 0 bases and 0 bases, there was a span of 12 bases. CDR1 SGHRS and CDR2 YFSETQ come from the germline V gene. The CDR3 extends over 16 amino acids. CDR3 loop: CASSLGEGSMNTEAFF. CDR3 sequence (DNA): TGCGCCAGCAGCTTGGGAGAGGGCAGTATGAACACTGAAGCTTTCTTT.

The rearrangement joins TRBV7-9 to TRBJ1-2; no clear D gene. Looked up from germline, CDR1 is SEHNR and CDR2 is FQNEAQ (reference sequence). Between the trimmed V and J ends, which lost 5 bases and 4 bases, there was a span of 20 bases. The CDR3 is 16 residues long. The chain's CDR3 is CASSVPRATAAYGYTF. The CDR3 bases are TGTGCCAGCAGCGTCCCCCGAGCGACGGCGGCCTATGGCTACACCTTC. Supplemented by reference TRBV7-9 and TRBJ1-2, the full variable domain reads DTGVSQNPRHKITKRGQNVTFRCDPISEHNRLYWYRQTLGQGPEFLTYFQNEAQLEKSRLLSDRFSAERPKGSFSTLEIQRTEQGDSAMYLCASSVPRATAAYGYTFGSGTRLTVV.

The V call is TRBV4-2, the J call TRBJ2-3, with unresolved D. The CDR3 loop spans 16 amino acids. The germline gives CDR1 LGHNA, CDR2 YNFKEQ. Trimming shortened V by 1 base and J by 0 bases, and 11 bases separated the two germline ends. The DNA of the CDR3 is TGTGCCAGCAGCCAAGTAACATCCGCTAGCACAGATACGCAGTATTTT. It specifies CASSQVTSASTDTQYF.

The V call is TRBV2, the J call TRBJ2-7; 8 bases line up with TRBD1. Germline-derived CDR1 and CDR2 are SNHLY and FYNNEI. This CDR3 comprises 13 residues. Trimming at V came to 5 bases and at J to 4 bases, leaving 4 bases not matched to a gene. The chain's CDR3 is CASSWTGTYEQYF. In DNA, the CDR3 is TGTGCCAGCAGTTGGACAGGGACTTACGAGCAGTACTTC.

The V call is TRBV4-2, the J call TRBJ2-7, with 8 bases matching TRBD1. Looked up from germline, CDR1 is LGHNA and CDR2 is YNFKEQ. The CDR3 runs to 18 residues. V lost 0 bases and J lost 2; bases outside the gene matches: 12. The CDR3 coding sequence is TGTGCCAGCAGCCAAGATCTGGGGACGGACAGGGTTGCCTACGAGCAGTACTTC. Translated, it gives CASSQDLGTDRVAYEQYF.

J is TRBJ2-3 and V is TRBV30; 10 bases fit TRBD2. There are 17 residues in the CDR3. V dropped 2 bases and J dropped 2; count of bases not matched to a gene: 10. The V gene's germline CDR1 is GTSNPN and CDR2 SVGIG (reference sequence). The CDR3 nucleotides are TGTGCCTGGAGTCCACCTTGGGGACTAGCGAACACAGATACGCAGTATTTT. Translating it yields CAWSPPWGLANTDTQYF.

The rearrangement links TRBV7-9 to TRBJ2-5, with a weak D call TRBD1 (5 bases). The V end was cut by 5 bases, the J end by 10 bases, with 23 bases between. Germline CDR1 SEHNR, CDR2 FQNEAQ (reference sequence). The CDR3 loop spans 15 amino acids. CDR3 amino acids: CASSRWGSHRTGQYF. The DNA of the CDR3 is TGTGCCAGCAGCCGATGGGGCTCCCATAGGACCGGCCAGTACTTC.

This clone was recorded once. The rearrangement links TRBV30 to TRBJ1-1; no reliable D call. Looked up from germline, CDR1 is GTSNPN and CDR2 is SVGIG (reference sequence). V was shortened by 3 bases and J by 3 bases, with 14 bases between the two germline ends. The CDR3 has 14 amino acids. Here the CDR3 DNA reads TGTGCCTGGAGCGTGGGCCTATCGGACACTGAAGCTTTCTTT. This codes for CAWSVGLSDTEAFF.

This clone appeared once. The chain is built from TRBV5-1 and TRBJ1-1; TRBD1 agrees at 9 bases. There are 12 residues in the CDR3. Germline lookup yields CDR1 SGHRS and CDR2 YFSETQ. V dropped 3 bases and J dropped 11; count of bases not matched to a gene: 5. CDR3 nucleotide sequence: TGCGCCAGCAGCTCACAGGGGGCCTTGGCTTTCTTT. Translated, it gives CASSSQGALAFF.

V gene TRBV10-3 combines with J gene TRBJ1-1; TRBD1 agrees at 7 bases. V lost 4 bases and J lost 0; bases outside the gene matches: 5. The germline gives CDR1 ENHRY, CDR2 SYGVKD. The CDR3 consists of 15 residues. CDR3 coding DNA: TGTGCCATCAGTGTCCTAGGGACAGTGAACACTGAAGCTTTCTTT. This translates into CAISVLGTVNTEAFF.

The V and J genes are TRBV2 and TRBJ1-1; no definite D call. CDR1 is SNHLY, CDR2 FYNNEI, per germline. Trimming cost V 6 bases and J 0 bases, with 8 bases left between them. The CDR3 is 13 amino acids. The CDR3 is CASRAHLNTEAFF. In DNA, the CDR3 is TGTGCCAGCAGAGCCCACCTGAACACTGAAGCTTTCTTT.

The V and J genes are TRBV28 and TRBJ2-7; D remains ambiguous. This CDR3 region has 11 residues. The germline CDR1 and CDR2 sequences are MDHEN and SYDVKM. With 4 bases removed from V and 6 bases from J, the gap between germline ends came to 7 bases. Written as DNA, the CDR3 is TGTGCCAGCAGTTCAGGCCTCGAGCAGTACTTC. This gives the protein CASSSGLEQYF.

The rearrangement joins TRBV5-4 to TRBJ2-7; 11 bases fit TRBD2. CDR3 length: 16 amino acids. Germline assignment: CDR1 SGHNT and CDR2 YYREEE (reference sequence). Trimming at V came to 7 bases and at J to 1 base, leaving 10 bases not matched to a gene. CDR3 protein: CASRQGGTSGSYEQYF. CDR3 sequence (DNA): TGTGCCAGCCGACAAGGTGGGACTAGCGGATCCTACGAGCAGTACTTC.

The chain joins TRBV10-3 to TRBJ1-1, with 8 bases that match TRBD1. There are 14 residues in the CDR3. Losses at the gene ends were 4 bases for V and 7 bases for J; bases not matched to a gene: 8. CDR1 ENHRY and CDR2 SYGVKD come from the germline V gene. Here the CDR3 reads CAISARTGSFEAFF. In nucleotides, the CDR3 is TGTGCCATCAGTGCCCGGACAGGGTCCTTTGAAGCTTTCTTT.

This chain connects TRBV30 to TRBJ1-3; D is unresolved. Germline V lookup: CDR1 GTSNPN, CDR2 SVGIG (reference sequence). The CDR3 runs to 13 residues. Trimming shortened V by 6 bases and J by 3 bases, and 12 bases separated the two germline ends. CDR3: CACNRHGGNTIYF. CDR3 coding DNA: TGTGCCTGCAACCGACATGGTGGAAACACCATATATTTT.

This chain joins TRBV2 and TRBJ1-2; maybe TRBD1 (5 bases). Germline lookup yields CDR1 SNHLY and CDR2 FYNNEI. Between the trimmed V and J ends, which lost 8 bases and 3 bases, there was a span of 13 bases. The CDR3 is 13 residues long. The CDR3 loop is CASDQGLYYGYTF. The DNA for the CDR3 is TGTGCCAGCGATCAGGGTCTCTACTATGGCTACACCTTC.